One sample yielded the 4 T cell receptor beta chains listed below, sequenced in a study of T cells expressing NK-cell markers. Reprocessing the 5' RACE reads, TCRdb reports a single entry for every CDR3 protein and omits DNA. Listed are about 460,000 distinct CDR3 sequences; around 1.4% falls within the top ten. Material for sequencing was blood T cells: a sorted CD56 or NKG2C T cell subset, CD4+ or CD8+ T cells, or bulk PBMC T cells (not recorded which). The source is a woman aged 45-65 years in good health.

The rearrangement links TRBV5-1 to TRBJ1-1; TCRdb's D call, TRBD1, is unchecked because there is no DNA. This CDR3 comprises 15 residues. Germline CDR1 reads SGHRS; CDR2 reads YFSETQ. The CDR3 spells CASSRGDSLVTEAFF.

The chain joins TRBV20-1 to TRBJ2-1; lacking DNA, the TRBD2 call made by TCRdb goes unchecked. This CDR3 region has 16 residues. The germline V gene has CDR1 DFQATT and CDR2 SNEGSKA (reference sequence). CDR3: CSAYSSGTSAGNEQFF.

The V call is TRBV19, the J call TRBJ2-7; TCRdb designates TRBD2, a call that cannot be tested without DNA. Germline V CDR1 and CDR2: LNHDA, SQIVND (reference sequence). The CDR3 sequence is 16 residues long. CDR3 in amino acids: CASSIVLAGVRHEQYF.

V usage is TRBV6-5 and J usage is TRBJ2-1; absent DNA, TCRdb's TRBD1 call cannot be checked. The CDR3 covers 13 residues. The V gene's germline CDR1 is MNHEY and CDR2 SVGAGI. CDR3: CATTRVSGNEQFF.